Below, 27 T cell receptor beta chains from the same sample are listed, as sequenced in a study of monozygotic twins with cystic fibrosis. TCRdb keeps only in-frame clones here, not all; method: immunoSEQ multiplex PCR. The sample holds about 14,000 clones, approximately 84% seen once. Sequenced material: blood. The receptor set was obtained from a boy aged 5-17 years with cystic fibrosis.

V and J are TRBV28 and TRBJ2-7, with D perhaps being TRBD1 or TRBD2 (5 bases each). Trimming stripped 7 bases from V and 4 bases from J, with 23 bases between. This CDR3 region has 16 residues. The germline V gene encodes CDR1 MDHEN and CDR2 SYDVKM. The CDR3: CASMGYRGPSRYEQYF. CDR3 bases: TGTGCCAGCATGGGGTATCGGGGACCGTCGAGGTACGAGCAGTACTTC.

Here the CDR3 DNA reads TGTGCCAGCAGTTATTCCAGAGGATATGAAAAACTGTTTTTT. This translates into CASSYSRGYEKLFF. The chain combines TRBV27 with TRBJ1-4; no firm D call. This CDR3 region has 14 residues. From germline, CDR1 is MNHEY and CDR2 SMNVEV (reference sequence). V was pared by 4 bases and J by 6 bases, with 12 bases between.

This rearrangement joins TRBV27 to TRBJ2-7; D may be TRBD2 (6 bases). The CDR3 runs to 13 residues. Germline-derived CDR1 and CDR2 are MNHEY and SMNVEV (reference sequence). V lost 2 bases, J lost 3 bases, and 8 bases lay in between. The CDR3 DNA follows: TGTGCCAGCAGTTTACGCGGGGACTACGAGCAGTACTTC. It specifies CASSLRGDYEQYF.

This chain connects TRBV7-2 to TRBJ2-1, with TRBD2 matching 7 bases. This CDR3 comprises 16 residues. In germline, CDR1 is SGHTA, CDR2 FQGNSA. Trimming removed 7 bases from V and 4 bases from J; junction bases left unmatched: 13. The CDR3 DNA reads TGTGCCAGCACCTACTCGGGAGGCGGGGGTTACAATGAGCAGTTCTTC. Encoded protein: CASTYSGGGGYNEQFF.

V is TRBV4-1 and J is TRBJ2-3, with TRBD2 identical over 9 bases. Germline CDR1 reads MGHRA; CDR2 reads YSYEKL. Losses at the gene ends were 0 bases for V and 2 bases for J; bases not matched to a gene: 6. This CDR3 comprises 17 residues. The CDR3 is CASSQDGGGAATDTQYF. CDR3 nucleotide sequence: TGCGCCAGCAGCCAAGATGGCGGGGGGGCCGCCACAGATACGCAGTATTTT.

The chain couples TRBV25-1 to TRBJ2-1, with D hard to call. The CDR3 has 13 amino acids. Trimming took off 6 bases at V and 0 bases at J, with 6 bases between the two ends. The germline CDR1 and CDR2 sequences are MGHDK and SYGVNS. The CDR3 is CASSPSSYNEQFF. CDR3 DNA: TGTGCCAGCAGCCCGAGCTCCTACAATGAGCAGTTCTTC.

The V call is TRBV15, the J call TRBJ1-5; D is possibly TRBD1 (5 bases). The V gene's germline CDR1 is LNHNV and CDR2 YYDKDF (reference sequence). CDR3 length: 16 amino acids. V was pared by 3 bases and J by 4 bases, with 16 bases between. The CDR3 DNA reads TGTGCCACCAGCAGGGCCGGGGAGGGGTGGAATCAGCCCCAGCATTTT. Its protein product is CATSRAGEGWNQPQHF.

This clone was counted once. The chain recombines TRBV6-5 with TRBJ2-5; D is unresolved. Trimming took 6 bases from V and 4 from J, leaving 12 bases between them. This CDR3 is built from 13 residues. Germline V gives CDR1 MNHEY, CDR2 SVGAGI. This CDR3 reads CASRAPGRETQYF. The DNA of the CDR3 is TGTGCCAGCAGAGCCCCTGGTCGAGAGACCCAGTACTTC.

The rearrangement links TRBV2 to TRBJ1-1; D is uncertain. Germline lookup yields CDR1 SNHLY and CDR2 FYNNEI. The V gene lost 8 bases and the J gene lost 0 bases, with 16 bases spanning the gap. The CDR3 is 15 amino acids. Written as DNA, the CDR3 is TGTGCCAGCGTTCGGTCCTCGCCCATGAACACTGAAGCTTTCTTT. It codes for CASVRSSPMNTEAFF.

The chain links TRBV15 to TRBJ2-5; D not certain. The V and J ends lost 0 bases and 0 bases respectively, with 2 bases between them. The CDR3 spans 13 residues. Germline V gives CDR1 LNHNV, CDR2 YYDKDF (reference sequence). The CDR3 sequence is CATSRDNQETQYF. CDR3 bases: TGTGCCACCAGCAGAGACAACCAAGAGACCCAGTACTTC. Full variable domain (rest looked up from reference TRBV15 and TRBJ2-5): DAMVIQNPRYQVTQFGKPVTLSCSQTLNHNVMYWYQQKSSQAPKLLFHYYDKDFNNEADTPDNFQSRRPNTSFCFLDIRSPGLGDTAMYLCATSRDNQETQYFGPGTRLLVL.

Comments on this clone: At one end the junction does not follow the germline gene, possibly because of a read error. V is TRBV11-2 and J is TRBJ1-4; D is ambiguous. CDR1 and CDR2 from the germline V gene are SGHAT and FQNNGV. CDR3 length: 12 amino acids. The CDR3 nucleotides read TGTGCCAGCAGCTTGGTCCCAGAAACACTGTTTTTT. Amino acids: CASSLVPETLFF.

This clone is a singleton in its sample. CDR3 coding DNA: TGTGCCTGGAGCTTCCGACTTCGACCTTACAATGAGCAGTTCTTC. It translates to CAWSFRLRPYNEQFF. The chain joins TRBV30 to TRBJ2-1; no clear D gene. The germline V gene encodes CDR1 GTSNPN and CDR2 SVGIG (reference sequence). V lost 3 bases and J lost 4, with 16 bases in between. CDR3 length: 15 amino acids.

This chain uses TRBV27 with TRBJ2-3, with D tentatively TRBD2 (6 bases). The CDR3 contains 15 residues. V dropped 10 bases and J dropped 4 bases, with 21 bases sitting between them. CDR1 MNHEY and CDR2 SMNVEV come from the germline V gene (reference sequence). The CDR3 loop is CATSGGLKGPDTQYF. The CDR3 nucleotides read TGTGCCACCTCTGGGGGACTGAAGGGCCCAGATACGCAGTATTTT.

The rearrangement links TRBV29-1 to TRBJ2-5, with TRBD1 matching 10 bases. This CDR3 region has 13 residues. Trimming took 4 bases from V and 5 from J; bases not matched to a gene: 4. Germline V gives CDR1 SQVTM, CDR2 ANQGSEA. For the CDR3, the DNA is TGCAGCGTTGGGGACAGGGGATTTGAGACCCAGTACTTC. Translating it yields CSVGDRGFETQYF.

This chain joins TRBV7-9 and TRBJ1-4; 7 positions agree with TRBD1. This CDR3 spans 15 amino acids. The V gene's germline CDR1 is SEHNR and CDR2 FQNEAQ (reference sequence). V lost 4 bases, J lost 6 bases, and 8 bases stayed unmatched. The chain's CDR3 is CASSSDRAAYEKLFF. CDR3 bases: TGTGCCAGCAGCTCCGACAGGGCCGCCTATGAAAAACTGTTTTTT.

The chain employs TRBV18 and TRBJ2-7; the D is unclear. Germline V gene sequence: CDR1 KGHSH, CDR2 LQKENI. Trimming cost V 5 bases and J 3 bases, with 20 bases left between them. CDR3 length equals 16 residues. DNA of the CDR3: TGTGCCAGCTCATTTATGTCCAACTTACAAGACTACGAGCAGTACTTC. It encodes CASSFMSNLQDYEQYF.

V gene TRBV9 combines with J gene TRBJ2-2, with 7 nucleotides matching TRBD2. The J segment lost 4 bases and the V segment lost 0 bases, leaving 6 bases of the junction unmatched. Germline CDR1 SGDLS, CDR2 YYNGEE. The CDR3 runs 16 residues. The CDR3 DNA sequence: TGTGCCAGCAGCGTAGCCGCGGGAGTTCTCACCGGGGAGCTGTTTTTT. This gives the protein CASSVAAGVLTGELFF.

The genes are TRBV6-6 and TRBJ1-5, with a tentative D call TRBD1 (6 bases). Germline V gene lookup returns CDR1 MNHNY and CDR2 SVGAGI (reference sequence). V lost 2 bases and J 4 bases, leaving 9 bases between the germline ends. This CDR3 comprises 14 residues. The CDR3 protein is CASSYQGNNQPQHF. Written as DNA, the CDR3 is TGTGCCAGCAGTTACCAGGGGAATAATCAGCCCCAGCATTTT.

The chain recombines TRBV7-9 with TRBJ1-6; D is possibly TRBD1 (5 bases). Germline CDR1 reads SEHNR; CDR2 reads FQNEAQ (reference sequence). V lost 1 base and J 5 bases, leaving 9 bases between the germline ends. The CDR3 runs to 15 residues. CDR3: CASSLEGRHNSPLHF. As DNA, the CDR3 is TGTGCCAGCAGCTTAGAGGGACGGCATAATTCACCCCTCCACTTT.

This clone was observed a few times. The CDR3 here is CASSRVGYGYTF. CDR3 coding DNA: TGTGCCAGCTCCAGGGTGGGATATGGCTACACCTTC. The rearrangement uses TRBV2 and TRBJ1-2; D possibly corresponds to TRBD1 (5 bases). CDR1 and CDR2 (germline): SNHLY, FYNNEI. The germline V and J ends were trimmed by 8 bases and 5 bases, with 12 bases remaining between them. The CDR3 consists of 12 residues.

The genes are TRBV30 and TRBJ1-2, with 7 bases that match TRBD1. The CDR3 has 14 residues. Germline V CDR1 and CDR2: GTSNPN, SVGIG (reference sequence). V was pared by 0 bases and J by 2 bases, with 3 bases of the junction left unmatched. The CDR3 DNA follows: TGTGCCTGGAGTGTGCTACAGGGGAACTATGGCTACACCTTC. It encodes CAWSVLQGNYGYTF. The whole variable domain, remainder taken from reference TRBV30 and TRBJ1-2, is SQTIHQWPATLVQPVGSPLSLECTVEGTSNPNLYWYRQAAGRGLQLLFYSVGIGQISSEVPQNLSASRPQDRQFILSSKKLLLSDSGFYLCAWSVLQGNYGYTFGSGTRLTVV.

This sequence joins TRBV29-1 and TRBJ2-7, with D maybe TRBD2 (6 bases). Per germline, CDR1 SQVTM and CDR2 ANQGSEA. V was shortened by 3 bases and J by 2 bases, with 14 bases between the two germline ends. CDR3 length equals 14 residues. CDR3 sequence reads: CSVEIREFPYEQYF. CDR3 nucleotides: TGCAGCGTTGAGATTCGGGAGTTCCCCTACGAGCAGTACTTC.

The chain combines TRBV19 with TRBJ1-2; 7 bases fit TRBD1. This CDR3 spans 12 amino acids. Trimming took 4 bases from V and 5 from J; bases not matched to a gene: 1. Germline lookup yields CDR1 LNHDA and CDR2 SQIVND (reference sequence). Here the CDR3 reads CASSTTGYGYTF. In nucleotides, the CDR3 is TGTGCCAGTAGTACGACAGGGTATGGCTACACCTTC.

The rearrangement links TRBV9 to TRBJ1-5; no clear D. Looked up from germline, CDR1 is SGDLS and CDR2 is YYNGEE. Trimming left V 3 bases short and J 4 bases short, with 11 bases between. This CDR3 region has 14 residues. The CDR3 reads CASSAQDQNQPQHF. In DNA, the CDR3 is TGTGCCAGCAGCGCCCAGGACCAGAATCAGCCCCAGCATTTT. The full variable domain, rest sourced from reference TRBV9 and TRBJ1-5, is DSGVTQTPKHLITATGQRVTLRCSPRSGDLSVYWYQQSLDQGLQFLIQYYNGEERAKGNILERFSAQQFPDLHSELNLSSLELGDSALYFCASSAQDQNQPQHFGDGTRLSIL.

The chain employs TRBV5-1 and TRBJ1-1; no clear D gene. The CDR3 is made up of 14 amino acids. V was shortened by 1 base and J by 3 bases, with 10 bases between the two germline ends. In germline, CDR1 is SGHRS, CDR2 YFSETQ. The CDR3 coding sequence is TGCGCCAGCAGCTTGAGCCAGCTATACACTGAAGCTTTCTTT. Translated, it gives CASSLSQLYTEAFF.

The chain uses TRBV6-5 and TRBJ1-2; D is uncertain. This CDR3 is 11 amino acids long. Trimming cost V 8 bases and J 8 bases, with 12 bases left between them. CDR1 MNHEY and CDR2 SVGAGI come from the germline V gene. CDR3 DNA sequence: TGTGCCAGCGGAACAGCGGGAGGCTACACCTTC. It codes for CASGTAGGYTF.

The CDR3 here is CASRRTGSNGYTF. CDR3 nucleotide sequence: TGTGCCAGCAGACGGACAGGGTCCAATGGCTACACCTTC. V gene TRBV11-2 combines with J gene TRBJ1-2, with 8 bases identical to TRBD1. After removal of 6 bases from V and 6 bases from J, the junction contained 6 bases not matched to a gene. The germline CDR1 and CDR2 sequences are SGHAT and FQNNGV. This CDR3 contains 13 residues.